Following are 2 T cell receptor beta chains from one sample sequenced in a study of control samples from healthy donors and cancer patients. Sequenced by immunoSEQ multiplex PCR; TCRdb stores in-frame clones only, minus some. The repertoire holds approximately 110,000 clones, with about 89% as singletons. The material sequenced was blood. The receptors were sampled from a woman between 50 and 59 years old in good health.

The rearrangement links TRBV2 to TRBJ1-1, with 8 bases fitting TRBD1. The germline V gene has CDR1 SNHLY and CDR2 FYNNEI. The trim removed 7 bases at V and 0 bases at J, leaving 4 bases unmatched. The CDR3 runs to 14 residues. The CDR3 region has the DNA TGTGCCAGCACCTGGACAGGGATGAACACTGAAGCTTTCTTT. Amino acid sequence: CASTWTGMNTEAFF.

The chain recombines TRBV5-1 with TRBJ2-2; TRBD1 might be the D (6 bases). This CDR3 has 15 amino acids. CDR1 and CDR2 from the germline V gene are SGHRS and YFSETQ. V lost 0 bases, J lost 6 bases, and 12 bases lay in between. In nucleotides, the CDR3 is TGCGCCAGCAGCTTGGGGGACAAAAGGGCCGGGGAGCTGTTTTTT. It yields the protein CASSLGDKRAGELFF.